Below, 9 T cell receptor beta chains from the same sample are listed, as sequenced in a study of beta chain features in type 1 diabetes listed by TCRdb under 2018. The library was produced with the immunoSEQ multiplex PCR assay. The entire isolated RNA was reverse transcribed using the High Capacity cDNA Reverse Transcription Kit, and thus expressed TCRB transcripts were sequenced. Drawn from immuneACCESS, this table holds only the in-frame rearrangements with V and J called that TCRdb kept. Clones are partly lost; checked studies trace under half to an unresolved V gene and leave the rest unexplained. The sample has approximately 140,000 clones on record, 9% to 10% of them singletons. Less than 0.85% of the sample belongs to the ten largest clones. Sequenced: central memory CD4+ T cells from blood. The receptors originated from a woman aged 40 to 50 in good health.

J is TRBJ2-2 and V is TRBV9; D is undetermined. CDR3 size: 13 residues. Looked up from germline, CDR1 is SGDLS and CDR2 is YYNGEE. V was shortened by 4 bases and J by 5 bases, with 9 bases between the two germline ends. In DNA form, the CDR3 reads TGTGCCAGCAGCCCCCGTCCTACCGGGGAGCTGTTTTTT. Its protein product is CASSPRPTGELFF.

The CDR3 nucleotides are TGTGCCAGCAGCCAATCCGGGACAGTGAACACTGAAGCTTTCTTT. This translates into CASSQSGTVNTEAFF. The chain has TRBV16 and TRBJ1-1; 7 bases are a match to TRBD1. V gave up 0 bases and J gave up 0 bases; unmatched junction bases: 1. Germline V gene sequence: CDR1 KGHSY, CDR2 FQNENV. The CDR3 sequence is 15 residues long.

The CDR3 coding sequence is TGTGCCAGCACCCCTAGGGCTAGCGGGGGGGAGCAGTACTTC. Residues: CASTPRASGGEQYF. This chain uses TRBV7-9 with TRBJ2-7; the match to TRBD2 covers 11 bases. J was trimmed by 7 bases and V by 7 bases; bases with no gene match: 9. Germline V CDR1 and CDR2: SEHNR, FQNEAQ (reference sequence). The CDR3 extends over 14 amino acids.

The table lists this clone with a few counts. The V gene is TRBV6-5, the J gene TRBJ2-7, with 7 nucleotides matching TRBD2. This CDR3 contains 15 residues. Unmatched junction bases numbered 13, after V lost 6 bases and J lost 5 bases. Germline V gene sequence: CDR1 MNHEY, CDR2 SVGAGI. The CDR3 here is CASSPSLRGVNEQYF. The CDR3 nucleotides are TGTGCCAGCAGCCCTAGCCTCCGGGGGGTTAACGAGCAGTACTTC.

The genes are TRBV5-5 and TRBJ2-7; no firm D call. The CDR3 is 15 residues long. The V end was cut by 0 bases, the J end by 3 bases, with 13 bases between. From germline, CDR1 is SGHKS and CDR2 YYEKEE (reference sequence). The CDR3 sequence is CASSLGLGGYYEQYF. The CDR3 DNA follows: TGTGCCAGCAGCTTGGGATTAGGCGGATACTACGAGCAGTACTTC.

At least ten counts were recorded for this clone. The V gene is TRBV10-3, the J gene TRBJ2-7; maybe TRBD1 (6 bases). The CDR3 length is 14 residues. The V gene's germline CDR1 is ENHRY and CDR2 SYGVKD. Trimming pared 4 bases from V and 7 bases from J, leaving 17 bases between. The CDR3 sequence is CAISGKTGDREQYF. CDR3 DNA: TGTGCCATCAGTGGAAAGACAGGAGATAGGGAGCAGTACTTC.

The chain couples TRBV5-4 to TRBJ1-1; 7 bases line up with TRBD1. Germline values: CDR1 SGHNT, CDR2 YYREEE (reference sequence). V was pared by 2 bases and J by 1 base, with 5 bases of the junction left unmatched. The CDR3 spans 15 residues. As DNA, the CDR3 is TGTGCCAGCAGCTTCTCTGGACAGGCGAACACTGAAGCTTTCTTT. As protein: CASSFSGQANTEAFF.

The table lists this clone with a few counts. The chain joins TRBV18 to TRBJ2-2; D is unresolved. The CDR3 has 14 amino acids. Trimming shortened V by 3 bases and J by 5 bases, and 10 bases separated the two germline ends. In germline, CDR1 is KGHSH, CDR2 LQKENI. The CDR3, as DNA: TGTGCCAGCTCACCCTCTAGGAGTACCGGGGAGCTGTTTTTT. Its protein product is CASSPSRSTGELFF.

This clone appeared a few times. This chain links TRBV7-9 with TRBJ2-1; tentative D call: TRBD2 (6 bases). Germline V CDR1 and CDR2: SEHNR, FQNEAQ (reference sequence). The CDR3 has 17 residues. Between the trimmed V and J ends, which lost 0 bases and 0 bases, there was a span of 12 bases. The CDR3 nucleotides are TGTGCCAGCAGCTTAGCGGGCCGGGGGAGCTCCTACAATGAGCAGTTCTTC. It codes for CASSLAGRGSSYNEQFF.